The following is a T cell receptor (beta chain) sequence with its context. Antigen specificity is unknown. One end of the junction fails to match germline, which may point to a read error. This entry belongs to a study of T cell repertoires in cytomegalovirus infection. Study information: Both CMV infection and a matching HLA type were indicated by public TCR beta signatures.

General observations from the study: CMV-specific TCR beta clonotypes restricted by HLA-C dominated the ex vivo response.

This CDR3 spans 13 amino acids. The germline CDR1 and CDR2 sequences are SEHNR and FQNEAQ (reference sequence). MiXCR, applied by TCRdb to the reads, yields one record per CDR3 protein. This sample has about 890,000 distinct CDR3 sequences; 25% to 40% occur once, and the top ten carry roughly 12%. This clonotype was obtained from a human donor in good health (CMV status not recorded). Some clones in this sample may be carry-over from other donors' samples. The specimen was cultured CD8+ T cells from PBMCs, collected from culture after CMV antigen stimulation. The chain couples TRBV7-9 to TRBJ1-2; 7 nucleotides agree with TRBD1. CDR3 amino acids: CVSRAGTDYGYTF. In DNA, the CDR3 is TGTGTCAGCAGGGCGGGGACAGACTATGGCTACACCTTC.